The rows below give T cell receptor beta chains drawn from one sample of a study of OX40 agonist ivuxolimab in advanced cancers. TCRdb's table, derived via immunoSEQ multiplex PCR, lists solely in-frame clones and lacks some. The data contain about 48,000 clones, around 89% of them singletons. The source was CD4+ or CD8+ T cells sorted from blood, collected in a trial of the OX40 agonist ivuxolimab. These receptors all come from an adult with an advanced solid tumor such as melanoma, head and neck, liver or kidney cancer. CDR3s leave out the opening cysteine and the closing phenylalanine or tryptophan.

j_call v_call cdr3_aa
TRBJ2-7 TRBV5-1 ASSFDSAYEQY
TRBJ1-2 TRBV11-2 ASSFPTGGANYGYT
TRBJ2-4 TRBV28 ASTWGAEILAKNIQY
TRBJ2-1 TRBV30 AWSQQNNEQF
TRBJ1-6 TRBV18 ASSPNESPLH
TRBJ1-3 TRBV6-1 AITDRASGNTIY
TRBJ2-3 TRBV30 AGRGSSGTGADTQY
TRBJ1-2 TRBV27 ASSFGAREGYT
TRBJ2-7 TRBV4-2 ASSQEKGPHSYEQY
TRBJ2-3 TRBV28 ASSLIKDTQY
TRBJ1-5 TRBV11-2 ASSLGGADNQPQH
TRBJ2-7 TRBV5-4 ASRVSGGAGYEQY
TRBJ1-3 TRBV5-4 ASSLEQGNTIY
TRBJ1-5 TRBV28 ASSLVRFNQPQH
TRBJ1-4 TRBV19 ASSLTGTDEKLF
TRBJ2-2 TRBV7-9 ASSFSLPGSNTGELF
TRBJ1-5 TRBV19 ASTPGGLNQPQH
TRBJ1-1 TRBV5-4 ASSSTGGTEAF
TRBJ2-1 TRBV11-2 ASSLSPSNEQF
TRBJ2-7 TRBV7-9 ASSSSSGTDGSHEQY
TRBJ2-7 TRBV6-5 ASSYGLAGDEQY
TRBJ2-3 TRBV28 ASRLPSGRTLNSTDTQY
TRBJ2-2 TRBV19 ASISGVGTGELF
TRBJ1-1 TRBV5-8 ASSLRRGRVEAF
TRBJ2-1 TRBV7-3 ASSLAGSSYNEQF
TRBJ1-1 TRBV2 ASSDPRPGENTEAF
TRBJ1-4 TRBV7-9 ASSPPTGETNEKLF
TRBJ1-1 TRBV11-2 ASSWGTGNEAF
TRBJ2-3 TRBV5-4 ASAMGDRATDTQY